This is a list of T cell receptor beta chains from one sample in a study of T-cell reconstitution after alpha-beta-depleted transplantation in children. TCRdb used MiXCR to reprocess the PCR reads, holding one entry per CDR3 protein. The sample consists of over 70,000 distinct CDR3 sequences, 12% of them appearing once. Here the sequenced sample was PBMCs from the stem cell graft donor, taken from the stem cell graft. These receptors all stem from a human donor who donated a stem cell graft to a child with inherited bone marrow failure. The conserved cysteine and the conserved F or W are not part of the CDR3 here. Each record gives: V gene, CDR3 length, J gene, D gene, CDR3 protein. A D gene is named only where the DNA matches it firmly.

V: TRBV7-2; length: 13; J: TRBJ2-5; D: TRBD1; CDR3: ASRRDRDRGETQY
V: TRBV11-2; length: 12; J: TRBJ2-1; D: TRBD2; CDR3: ASSLAGVGNEQF
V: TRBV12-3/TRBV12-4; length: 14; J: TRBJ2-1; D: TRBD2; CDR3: ASTRLSGGVDNEQF
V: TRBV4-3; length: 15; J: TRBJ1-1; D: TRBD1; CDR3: ASSPGTGGVLDTEAF
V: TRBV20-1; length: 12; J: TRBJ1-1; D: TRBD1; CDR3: SIGEGAQWTEAF
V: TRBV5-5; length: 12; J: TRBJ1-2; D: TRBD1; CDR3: ASSPDRSYYGYT
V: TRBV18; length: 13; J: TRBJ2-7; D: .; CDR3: ASSQVAESSYEQY
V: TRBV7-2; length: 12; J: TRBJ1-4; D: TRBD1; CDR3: ASRPDRGSEKLF
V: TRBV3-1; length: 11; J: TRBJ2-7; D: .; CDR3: ASSQVSGSEQY
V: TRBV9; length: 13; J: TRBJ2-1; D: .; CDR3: ASSAGIPPYNEQF
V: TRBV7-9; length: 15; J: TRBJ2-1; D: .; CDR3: ASSLPQGTPSYNEQF
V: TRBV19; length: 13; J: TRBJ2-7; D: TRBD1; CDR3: ASSGGQGLSYEQY
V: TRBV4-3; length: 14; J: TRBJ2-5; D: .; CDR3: ASSQEAVGGEETQY
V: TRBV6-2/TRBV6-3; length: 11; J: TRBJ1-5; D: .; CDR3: ASSYRRGQPQH
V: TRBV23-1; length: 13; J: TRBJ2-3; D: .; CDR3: ASSQGRRLTDTQY
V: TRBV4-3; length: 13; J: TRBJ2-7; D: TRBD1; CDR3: ASSPVMGQNYEQY
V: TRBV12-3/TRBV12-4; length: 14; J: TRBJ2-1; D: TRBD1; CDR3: ASSSRTGGRDNEQF
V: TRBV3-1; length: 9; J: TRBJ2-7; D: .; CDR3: ASSQDWEQY
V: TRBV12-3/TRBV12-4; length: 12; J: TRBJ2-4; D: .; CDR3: ASSRDTAKNIQY
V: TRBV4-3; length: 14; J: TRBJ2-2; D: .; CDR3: ASSQEWAGLTGELF
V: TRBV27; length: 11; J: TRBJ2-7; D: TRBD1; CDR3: ASSTDRAHEQY
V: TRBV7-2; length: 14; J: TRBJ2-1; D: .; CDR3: ASSVAGTIGGYEQF
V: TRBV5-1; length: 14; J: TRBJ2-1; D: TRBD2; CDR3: ASSLATSGPDNEQF
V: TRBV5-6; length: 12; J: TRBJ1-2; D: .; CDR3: ASRVWGGDYGYT
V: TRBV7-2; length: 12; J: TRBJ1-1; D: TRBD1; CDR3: ASSLAGGNPEAF
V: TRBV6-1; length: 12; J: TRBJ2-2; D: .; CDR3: ASSRRQRTGELF
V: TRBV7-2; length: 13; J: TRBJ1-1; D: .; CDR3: ASSLGLRMNTEAF
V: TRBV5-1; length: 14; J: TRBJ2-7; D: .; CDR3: ASSLRTAQSSYEQY
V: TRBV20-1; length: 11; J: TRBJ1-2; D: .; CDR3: SASRSVLSGYT
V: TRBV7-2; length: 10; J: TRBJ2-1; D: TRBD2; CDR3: ASSLRGREQF
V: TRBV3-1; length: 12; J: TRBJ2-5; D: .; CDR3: ASTGGLVQETQY
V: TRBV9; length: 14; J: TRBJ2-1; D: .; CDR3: ASSVASLAAYNEQF
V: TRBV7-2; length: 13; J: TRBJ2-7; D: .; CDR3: ASSLDLDGAYEQY
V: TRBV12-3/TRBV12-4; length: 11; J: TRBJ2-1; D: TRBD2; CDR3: ASSRLAGNEQF
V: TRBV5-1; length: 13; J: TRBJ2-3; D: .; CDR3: ASSLAGFATDTQY
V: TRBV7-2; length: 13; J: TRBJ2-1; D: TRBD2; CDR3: ASSSGTTSANEQF
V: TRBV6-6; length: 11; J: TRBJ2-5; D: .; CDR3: ASNLPGEETQY
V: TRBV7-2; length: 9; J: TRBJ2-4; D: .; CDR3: ASSYGGIQY
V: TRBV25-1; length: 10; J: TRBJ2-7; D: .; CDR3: ASLGDPYEQY
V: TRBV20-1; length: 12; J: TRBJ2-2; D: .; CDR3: SAGPSEGTGELF
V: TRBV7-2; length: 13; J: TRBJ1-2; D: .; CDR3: ASSLAPGANYGYT
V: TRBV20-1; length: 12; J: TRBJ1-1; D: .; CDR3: SSRRVQMNTEAF
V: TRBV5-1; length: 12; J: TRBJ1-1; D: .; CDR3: ASSFGRGVTEAF
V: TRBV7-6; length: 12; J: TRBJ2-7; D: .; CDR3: ASSARGGSYEQY
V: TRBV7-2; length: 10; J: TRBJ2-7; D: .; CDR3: ASSPVTYEQY
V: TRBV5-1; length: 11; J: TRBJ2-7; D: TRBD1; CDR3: ASSTGQVNEQY
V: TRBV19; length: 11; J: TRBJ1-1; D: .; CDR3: ASSGTPNTEAF
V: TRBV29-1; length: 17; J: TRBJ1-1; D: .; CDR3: SAARPGARQEGLNTEAF
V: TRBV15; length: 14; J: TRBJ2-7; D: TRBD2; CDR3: ATSRDREGMTYEQY
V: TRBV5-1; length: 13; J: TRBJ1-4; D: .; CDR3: ASSSAGATNEKLF
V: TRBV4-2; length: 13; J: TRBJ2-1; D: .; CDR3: ASSRSVGGYNEQF
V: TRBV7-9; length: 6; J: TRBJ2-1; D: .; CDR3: ASSLEF
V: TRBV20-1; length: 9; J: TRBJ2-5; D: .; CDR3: SGIYQGTQY
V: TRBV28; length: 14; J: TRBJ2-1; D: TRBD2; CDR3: ASSFPPAGAAIEQF
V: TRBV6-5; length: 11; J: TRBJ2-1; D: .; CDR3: ASSSENYNEQF
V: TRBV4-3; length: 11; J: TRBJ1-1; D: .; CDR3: ASSQVANTEAF
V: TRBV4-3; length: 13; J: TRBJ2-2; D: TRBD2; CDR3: ASSGLAGVPGELF
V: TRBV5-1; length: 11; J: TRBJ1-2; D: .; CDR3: ASSRDTNYGYT
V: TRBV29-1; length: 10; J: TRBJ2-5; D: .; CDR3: SVVRTEETQY
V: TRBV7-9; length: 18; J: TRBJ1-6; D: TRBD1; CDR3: ASSLVFGTGGAGGNSPLH